Following are 9 T cell receptor beta chains from one sample sequenced in a study of blood T cells in healthy people across ages. Primers used in a second PCR of about 7 to 12 cycles were a sample-barcoded 5' primer and a J-beta primer mix. TCRdb passed the 5' RACE reads through MiXCR, listing each CDR3 protein once. The sample comprises about 800,000 distinct CDR3 sequences, roughly 50% of which are singletons, and about 20% rests with the top ten. Specimen: blood. These receptors all stem from a man between 25 and 39 years old in good health.

This rearrangement joins TRBV6-1 to TRBJ2-1; D unresolved. V lost 2 bases and J 6 bases, leaving 14 bases between the germline ends. Per the germline V gene, CDR1 is MNHNS and CDR2 is SASEGT. This CDR3 is 15 amino acids long. CDR3 coding DNA: TGTGCCAGCAGTGAATTGGTATGGGCAAGCAATGAGCAGTTCTTC. Translation gives CASSELVWASNEQFF.

The chain has TRBV4-2 and TRBJ1-1; D may be TRBD1 (6 bases). This CDR3 has 17 residues. Between the trimmed V and J ends, which lost 0 bases and 0 bases, there was a span of 14 bases. Germline V gene sequence: CDR1 LGHNA, CDR2 YNFKEQ. CDR3 loop: CASSQEGTLSVNTEAFF. The CDR3 nucleotides read TGTGCCAGCAGCCAAGAGGGGACACTTAGTGTGAACACTGAAGCTTTCTTT.

This clonotype came up a few times. The gene calls are TRBV7-2 and TRBJ1-1; D ambiguous. In germline, CDR1 is SGHTA, CDR2 FQGNSA. The CDR3 covers 13 residues. Trimming shortened V by 9 bases and J by 6 bases, and 17 bases separated the two germline ends. CDR3 coding DNA: TGTGCCAGTTCGGTGGGCTGGGCCTCTGAAGCTTTCTTT. Translated: CASSVGWASEAFF. Full variable domain (outside the CDR3, taken from reference TRBV7-2 and TRBJ1-1): GAGVSQSPSNKVTEKGKDVELRCDPISGHTALYWYRQSLGQGLEFLIYFQGNSAPDKSGLPSDRFSAERTGGSVSTLTIQRTQQEDSAVYLCASSVGWASEAFFGQGTRLTVV.

V usage is TRBV9 and J usage is TRBJ1-6, with D perhaps matching TRBD1 (6 bases). The length of the CDR3 is 14 residues. The germline V gene encodes CDR1 SGDLS and CDR2 YYNGEE. The V end lost 1 base, the J end lost 7 bases, and 9 bases lay between the germline ends. CDR3 DNA: TGTGCCAGCAGCGTACGGACAGCCAATTCACCCCTCCACTTT. This translates into CASSVRTANSPLHF.

This clonotype has a single count. The chain has TRBV3-1 and TRBJ1-1, with 7 bases identical to TRBD1. J gave up 1 base and V 3 bases, and 8 bases lay outside the gene matches. The CDR3 covers 16 residues. Germline CDR1 reads LGHDT; CDR2 reads YNNKEL (reference sequence). The CDR3 sequence is CASSQRGGGSNTEAFF. The CDR3 bases are TGTGCCAGCAGCCAGCGGGGAGGGGGCTCGAACACTGAAGCTTTCTTT.

Only one count was recorded for this clonotype. This chain joins TRBV7-2 and TRBJ2-7; D unresolved. The CDR3 is made up of 13 amino acids. V was pared by 5 bases and J by 7 bases, with 15 bases between. Germline V gene lookup returns CDR1 SGHTA and CDR2 FQGNSA. Written as DNA, the CDR3 is TGTGCCAGCAGCGTAGTACCCCTCGGTGAGCAGTACTTC. Protein product: CASSVVPLGEQYF.

The J gene is TRBJ1-5, the V gene TRBV7-7; D unresolved. V lost 5 bases to trimming and J lost 6 bases, with 8 bases between them. The length of the CDR3 is 12 residues. Germline V lookup: CDR1 SSHAT, CDR2 FNYEAQ (reference sequence). The CDR3 nucleotides read TGTGCCAGCAGCCGGGAGGGTCAGCCCCAGCATTTT. Its protein product is CASSREGQPQHF.

V gene TRBV20-1 combines with J gene TRBJ2-2; 10 positions match TRBD2. This CDR3 has 15 residues. V lost 1 base to trimming and J lost 6 bases; unmatched junction nucleotides: 5. Per germline, CDR1 DFQATT and CDR2 SNEGSKA (reference sequence). The CDR3 protein is CSARVSGGAAGELFF. The CDR3 DNA sequence: TGCAGTGCTAGAGTGAGCGGGGGGGCCGCCGGGGAGCTGTTTTTT.

Only a few counts were recorded for this clonotype. The genes are TRBV14 and TRBJ1-6, with 9 positions matching TRBD1. CDR1 and CDR2 from the germline V gene are SGHDN and FVKESK. The CDR3 has 20 residues. Unmatched junction bases numbered 15, after V lost 3 bases and J lost 3 bases. In nucleotides, the CDR3 is TGTGCCAGCAGCCATGAAAACCCCGGACAGGGGACGAACTATAATTCACCCCTCCACTTT. This gives the protein CASSHENPGQGTNYNSPLHF.